This TCR beta chain was obtained from a study of response to subunit inactivated influenza vaccine (dated by TCRdb to between 2017 and 2018). About the full investigation: Deep quantitative profiling of the T cell receptor repertoire was used in the study to follow responses to a trivalent subunit inactivated influenza vaccine.

The method behind the library was RT-PCR. The instrument given in TCRdb is Illumina HiSeq 2500. The public reads were quality trimmed at Q25 with fastp and then assembled into clones with MiXCR by TCRdb, keeping productive beta chains. Rows with a matching CDR3 protein are joined into one entry that keeps the most common DNA and genes. The sample includes more than 150,000 distinct CDR3 sequences, with roughly 8.7% observed a single time. The ten largest clones capture roughly a tenth of the sample. The paper's findings and limits, for the study overall: The authors suggested that each seasonal influenza vaccination may recruit only a limited number of new T cells.

This clonotype appeared a few times. The antigen this receptor binds is unknown. Nothing much larger sits one base from this clone, and base qualities are not available. Relative to germline, V is 2 bases shorter and J is 8 bases shorter, with 6 bases between their ends. Reading the germline V gene gives CDR1 ENHRY and CDR2 SYGVKD. The CDR3 holds 12 amino acids from the cysteine to the phenylalanine. Just the 36-base CDR3 DNA is kept, in frame starting at base 1. This TCR was recovered from a man aged 50 to 60 who received an inactivated influenza vaccine. Donor details come from another sample of the same person, matched by shared clones. The sample was non-naive T cells sorted from PBMCs, taken on the day of vaccination. Read against the paper, the sample's cell subset or site label means: memory T cell fraction. The chain was built from TRBV10-3 and TRBJ1-4; tentative D gene TRBD1, with 5 bases matching. The DNA is TGTGCCATCAGTGAGGGGGGGGAAAAACTGTTTTTT. It translates to CAISEGGEKLFF.